This T cell receptor (beta chain) comes out of a study of high-grade serous ovarian cancer treatment subgroups. Study observations and caveats: CDR1 and CDR2 were left unanalyzed; analyses focused on CDR3. Without spatial data, bulk sequencing limits insight into HGSC tumor diversity. Clonal relatedness tracked neoantigen level, and by trend copy number and mutation load.

The CDR3 is 13 amino acids. Looked up from germline, CDR1 is SEHNR and CDR2 is FQNEAQ (reference sequence). V shed 0 bases and J shed 3 bases, with 4 bases lying between them. Profiling relied on immunoSEQ multiplex PCR, and the TCRdb table lists in-frame clones only, not all of them. The table has approximately 36,000 clones, 79% seen once. As regards this clone: What it binds is not known.

Tumor tissue was taken before any definitive surgery or chemotherapy was given. This TCR was sampled from a human donor with high-grade serous ovarian cancer. Input material: tumor tissue. This sequence joins TRBV7-9 and TRBJ2-3, with D unclear. The CDR3 nucleotides are TGTGCCAGCAGCTTAGCGGCTACAGATACGCAGTATTTT. This sequence encodes CASSLAATDTQYF.